This TCR beta chain was retrieved from a study of T cell responses to AZD1222 COVID-19 vaccine. The table came from immunoSEQ multiplex PCR; TCRdb's copy has only in-frame clones and leaves some out. Of over 55,000 clones in the sample, 80% to 85% were seen once. This clone was observed a few times. This CDR3 is built from 13 residues. The V and J ends lost 2 bases and 4 bases respectively, with 8 bases between them. Sequenced here: peripheral blood, sampled on day 0 of AZD1222 vaccination. The chain carries TRBV12-3 or TRBV12-4 and TRBJ1-2; D ambiguous. The receptor comes from an adult in good health. CDR3 nucleotides: TGTGCCAGCAGTTTATCCCCTTTCTATGGCTACACCTTC. Protein sequence: CASSLSPFYGYTF.